Listed below are T cell receptor beta chains from one sample, sequenced in a study of blood T cell repertoires in COVID-19. Clones were sequenced by immunoSEQ multiplex PCR, and TCRdb holds only the in-frame ones, with some missing. The sample gives 400,000 to 500,000 clones, nearly 90% of which show up once; approximately 1.5% is in the top ten. What was sequenced was PBMCs or T cells enriched from blood (not recorded which). Receptor source: a young woman who had been exposed to COVID-19. CDR3s include the opening cysteine and the closing phenylalanine or tryptophan. Rows may omit the clone size; those that give it use once, few, many or a size class.

abundance	v_gene	CDR3aa
NA	TRBV27	CASSLYRGRLGYTF
NA	TRBV28	CASGPGQSYEQYF
NA	TRBV5-1	CASSRTSGSPGELFF
few	TRBV6-4	CASSDDRGNSPLHF
NA	TRBV10-2	CASTGTSGADTQYF
NA	TRBV7-2	CASSFRSGDRSYEQYF
NA	TRBV27	CASSGTPEEQYF
NA	TRBV18	CASSLGQGTNEKLFF
NA	TRBV9	CASSVGTGYNSPLHF
NA	TRBV5-4	CASSYQGGYEQYF
NA	TRBV5-1	CASSLALAGPSSYNEQFF
NA	TRBV4-2	CASSPGTSGTSTDTQYF
NA	TRBV11-3	CASSFVGQGPNEQFF
NA	TRBV6-5	CATYTGDRDSPLHF
once	TRBV5-1	CASSLNIAGGLDTQYF
NA	TRBV25-1	CASSELGGPIKTQYF
NA	TRBV11-1	CASSLHKSSYEQYF
NA	TRBV7-9	CASITSTGGTNTEAFF
NA	TRBV9	CASSPGVTDTQYF
NA	TRBV7-2	CASSTGMNEQFF
NA	TRBV2	CASRGGGGTTNEKLFF
once	TRBV5-5	CASSLGQGSSGANVLTF
NA	TRBV6-5	CASSPGTSWRNEQFF
NA	TRBV12-1	CASRRRTGVFGANVLTF
NA	TRBV7-9	CASSPTGLDQPQHF
NA	TRBV6-5	CASSYSQGTDTQYF
NA	TRBV27	CASSPRDRAKNIQYF
NA	TRBV6-2/TRBV6-3	CASSEATEPLHF
NA	TRBV25-1	CASSEWGTGVQKLFF
NA	TRBV4-1	CASSQDLVIYQGQFF
NA	TRBV28	CASRQGTANTGELFF
NA	TRBV28	CASSLGGADTQYF
NA	TRBV7-9	CASSLAAGYYEQYF
NA	TRBV15	CATSRDEYDFSYNEQFF
NA	TRBV29-1	CSVYSSGGAENEQFF
NA	TRBV28	CASSRGGENTEAFF
once	TRBV15	CATSSPIETGKNEQFF
NA	TRBV9	CASSTGAGNQPQHF
NA	TRBV28	CASSLRGKAFF
NA	TRBV28	CASSTLAGGPHSYNEQFF
NA	TRBV7-9	CASSPQGRNTEAFF
few	TRBV28	CASREALGRSEKLFF
NA	TRBV25-1	CASSELGQGVYEQYF
NA	TRBV11-2	CASSLVNNPKTQYF